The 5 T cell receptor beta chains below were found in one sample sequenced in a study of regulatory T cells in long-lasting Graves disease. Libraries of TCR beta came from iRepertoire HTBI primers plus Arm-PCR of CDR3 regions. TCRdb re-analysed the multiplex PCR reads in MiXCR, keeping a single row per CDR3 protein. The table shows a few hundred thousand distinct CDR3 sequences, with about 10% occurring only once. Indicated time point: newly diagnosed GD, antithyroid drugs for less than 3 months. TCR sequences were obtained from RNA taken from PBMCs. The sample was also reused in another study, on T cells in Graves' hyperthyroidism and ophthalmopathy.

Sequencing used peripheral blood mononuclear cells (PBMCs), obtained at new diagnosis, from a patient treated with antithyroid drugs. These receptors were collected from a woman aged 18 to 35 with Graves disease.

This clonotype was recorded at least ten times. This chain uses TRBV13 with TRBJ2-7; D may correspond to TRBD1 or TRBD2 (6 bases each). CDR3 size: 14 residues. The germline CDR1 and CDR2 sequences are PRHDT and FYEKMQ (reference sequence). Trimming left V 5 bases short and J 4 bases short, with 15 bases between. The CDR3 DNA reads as TGTGCCAGCAGCCGGCGGGACACCGCTTACGAGCAGTACTTC. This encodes CASSRRDTAYEQYF.

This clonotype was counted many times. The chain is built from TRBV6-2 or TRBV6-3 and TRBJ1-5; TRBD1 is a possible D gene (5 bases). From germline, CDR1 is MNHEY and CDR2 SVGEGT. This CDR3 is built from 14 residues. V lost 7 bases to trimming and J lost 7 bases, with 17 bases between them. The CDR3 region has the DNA TGTGCCAGCATCGGAGAAGAGAGGGACCAGCCCCAGCATTTT. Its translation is CASIGEERDQPQHF.

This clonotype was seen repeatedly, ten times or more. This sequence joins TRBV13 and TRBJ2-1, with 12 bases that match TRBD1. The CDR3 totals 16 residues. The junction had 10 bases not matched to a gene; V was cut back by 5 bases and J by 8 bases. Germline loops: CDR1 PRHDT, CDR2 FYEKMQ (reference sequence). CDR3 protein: CASSLSRDRGRDEQFF. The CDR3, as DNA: TGTGCCAGCAGCCTTAGCCGGGACAGGGGGCGCGATGAGCAGTTCTTC.

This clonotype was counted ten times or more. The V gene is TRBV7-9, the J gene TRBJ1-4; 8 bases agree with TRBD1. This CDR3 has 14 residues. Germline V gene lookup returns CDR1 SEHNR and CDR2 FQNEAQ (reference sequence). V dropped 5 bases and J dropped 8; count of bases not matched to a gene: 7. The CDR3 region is CASSHGQGKEKLFF. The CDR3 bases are TGTGCCAGCAGCCACGGACAGGGAAAGGAAAAACTGTTTTTT.

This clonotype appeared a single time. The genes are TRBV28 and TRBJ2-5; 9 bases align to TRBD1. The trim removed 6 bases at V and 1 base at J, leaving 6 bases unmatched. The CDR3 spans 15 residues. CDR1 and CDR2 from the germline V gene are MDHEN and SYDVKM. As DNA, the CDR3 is TGTGCCAGCAGCACCCGGGACAGGGTCCAAGAGACCCAGTACTTC. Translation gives CASSTRDRVQETQYF.